This TCR beta chain was documented in a study of identical twins. Trimming cost V 2 bases and J 0 bases, with 7 bases left between them. Germline V CDR1 and CDR2: SEHNR, FQNEAQ (reference sequence). The CDR3 covers 14 residues. Unique molecular identifiers were present on the cDNA, which also gained a universal primer site by template switching. Each CDR3 protein is one row after TCRdb ran MiXCR on the 5' RACE reads. Of 550,000 to 800,000 distinct CDR3 sequences listed, 7% to 7.5% are singletons. This clonotype has more than one count but fewer than ten. In addition, the sample was reused for a study of yellow fever vaccine responses in identical twins.

V gene TRBV7-9 combines with J gene TRBJ1-1; D gene unclear. Sample: PBMCs. The receptor comes from a woman between 18 and 29 years old in good health. The CDR3 loop reads CASSLPVLNTEAFF. CDR3 nucleotides: TGTGCCAGCAGCTTACCGGTTCTGAACACTGAAGCTTTCTTT.